What follows describes a single TCR beta chain. The sample originates from a study of blood T cell repertoires in COVID-19. Looking at the study overall: PBMCs, B-cell-depleted T cells, or T cells provided the cDNA or gDNA that made up the material.

The CDR3 covers 17 residues. Deletions cut 0 bases from V and 1 base from J, with 15 bases between. Germline CDR1 is KGHSH and CDR2 is LQKENI. Original processing notes: Amplification of reference gene primers was used by the study to estimate nucleated cell counts. Produced via immunoSEQ multiplex PCR; TCRdb's table is partial and in-frame only. V, J and clone size were drawn from that table, and D and trimming were deduced from the DNA. The repertoire has under 250,000 clones, over 80% of them found once; the top ten carry roughly 5.5%. V usage is TRBV18 and J usage is TRBJ1-1, with D perhaps matching TRBD1 (6 bases). What was sequenced was peripheral blood. The TCR sequence derives from a human donor in a cohort sampled during active COVID-19. CDR3 DNA: TGTGCCAGCTCACCACCGAAGGGGGTATGGGAGAACACTGAAGCTTTCTTT. Amino acid sequence: CASSPPKGVWENTEAFF.